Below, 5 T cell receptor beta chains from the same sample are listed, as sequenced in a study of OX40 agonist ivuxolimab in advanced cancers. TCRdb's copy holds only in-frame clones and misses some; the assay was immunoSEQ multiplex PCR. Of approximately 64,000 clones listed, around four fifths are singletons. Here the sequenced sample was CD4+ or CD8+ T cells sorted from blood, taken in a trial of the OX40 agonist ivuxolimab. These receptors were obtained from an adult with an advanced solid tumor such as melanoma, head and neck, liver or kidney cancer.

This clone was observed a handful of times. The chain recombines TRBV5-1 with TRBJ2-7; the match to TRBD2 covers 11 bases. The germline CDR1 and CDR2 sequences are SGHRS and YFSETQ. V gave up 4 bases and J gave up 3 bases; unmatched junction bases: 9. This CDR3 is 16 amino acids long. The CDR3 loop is CASSPGALAGGYEQYF. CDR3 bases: TGCGCCAGCAGCCCCGGAGCGCTAGCGGGAGGCTACGAGCAGTACTTC.

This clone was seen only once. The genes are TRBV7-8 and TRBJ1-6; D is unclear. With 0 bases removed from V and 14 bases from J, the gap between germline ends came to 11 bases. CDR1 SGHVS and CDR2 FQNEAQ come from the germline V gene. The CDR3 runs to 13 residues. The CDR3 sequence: CASSLAGLSSLHF. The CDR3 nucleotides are TGTGCCAGCAGCTTAGCAGGACTGAGCTCCCTCCACTTT.

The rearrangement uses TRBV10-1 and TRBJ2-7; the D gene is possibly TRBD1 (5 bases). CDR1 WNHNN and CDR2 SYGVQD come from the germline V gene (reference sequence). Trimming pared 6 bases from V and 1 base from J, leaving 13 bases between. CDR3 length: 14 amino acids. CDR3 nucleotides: TGCGCCAGCAGGGATAACAGGATATCCTACGAGCAGTACTTC. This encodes CASRDNRISYEQYF.

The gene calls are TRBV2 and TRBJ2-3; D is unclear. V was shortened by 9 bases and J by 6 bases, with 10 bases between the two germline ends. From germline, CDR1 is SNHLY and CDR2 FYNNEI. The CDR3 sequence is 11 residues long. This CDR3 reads CARAHADTQYF. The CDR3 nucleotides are TGTGCCAGGGCCCACGCGGATACGCAGTATTTT.

The CDR3 DNA is TGTGCCAGCAGTTTTGGCAGGTTGGAGACCCAGTACTTC. This translates into CASSFGRLETQYF. The V gene is TRBV28, the J gene TRBJ2-5; D gene unclear. The ends were cut back, 3 bases at V and 5 bases at J, with 10 bases in the middle. This CDR3 is 13 amino acids long. Germline assignment: CDR1 MDHEN and CDR2 SYDVKM. The full variable domain, with the rest looked up from reference TRBV28 and TRBJ2-5, is DVKVTQSSRYLVKRTGEKVFLECVQDMDHENMFWYRQDPGLGLRLIYFSYDVKMKEKGDIPEGYSVSREKKERFSLILESASTNQTSMYLCASSFGRLETQYFGPGTRLLVL.